This T cell receptor beta chain came from a study of regulatory T cells in long-lasting Graves disease. Turning to this clonotype: Relative to the germline gene, one junction end is altered; a read error may explain this.

The germline V gene has CDR1 KGHDR and CDR2 SFDVKD. This CDR3 has 17 amino acids. Construction of the TCR beta libraries employed iRepertoire HTBI primers in conjunction with Arm-PCR of CDR3 regions. Each CDR3 protein gets one entry after TCRdb re-called the multiplex PCR reads with MiXCR. The sample holds roughly 400,000 distinct CDR3 sequences, less than 25% seen once. Time point here: persistent/refractory GD, antithyroid drugs over 5 years with positive TRAb. PBMCs were the source of the RNA used for TCR sequencing. The rearrangement uses TRBV24-1 and TRBJ2-2, with 9 bases that match TRBD1. The clonotype comes from a female donor with Graves disease. Material: peripheral blood mononuclear cells (PBMCs), obtained when the disease was refractory, from a patient treated with antithyroid drugs. The chain's CDR3 is CATRENPGTGSVGELFF. The CDR3 DNA is TGTGCCACCCGTGAAAACCCCGGGACAGGGTCTGTCGGGGAGCTGTTTTTT.